This T cell receptor (beta chain) was sequenced in a study of identifying expanded T cells in peripheral blood. The study's findings and limits: Across healthy donors, higher total template counts meant significantly greater approximately two-week count variance.

Measured with immunoSEQ multiplex PCR; TCRdb has only the in-frame clones, and not every one. The profile shows about 130,000 clones, approximately 86% of them singletons. About this clone itself: The antigen remains unidentified.

Germline trimming cut 6 bases from V and 5 bases from J; bases unmatched to any gene: 4. Germline-derived CDR1 and CDR2 are MDHEN and SYDVKM. The CDR3 extends over 13 amino acids. The source is a person aged 18 to 75 in good health. Sample: blood. This chain uses TRBV28 with TRBJ2-1; 7 bases fit TRBD1. As DNA, the CDR3 is TGTGCCAGCAGCCTGGGACAGAACAATGAGCAGTTCTTC. It codes for CASSLGQNNEQFF.